This TCR beta chain was sequenced for a study of vaccination and CD4 T cells after COVID-19. Regarding the study as a whole: Among those convalescent, a median around 86% of reactive clones emerged solely post-vaccination. Within convalescent individuals, 304 out of 307 vaccine-specific clones proved to be spike mono-reactive.

A single record per CDR3 protein comes from TCRdb applying MiXCR to the PCR reads. The sample holds over 15,000 distinct CDR3 sequences; approximately 72% are singletons and the top ten take 0.95% to 1.3%. The CDR3 spans 14 residues. The germline gives CDR1 LNHDA, CDR2 SQIVND (reference sequence). Trimming removed 6 bases from V and 6 bases from J; junction bases left unmatched: 5. Comment on this clonotype: What it binds is not known.

The material sequenced was CD4+ T cells from blood, taken after SARS-CoV-2 vaccination. The receptor's source is a human donor who had recovered from COVID-19. V and J are TRBV19 and TRBJ2-1; TRBD1 matches 10 bases. CDR3: CASRTGGTGNEQFF. The DNA of the CDR3 is TGTGCCAGTAGGACAGGGGGCACTGGCAATGAGCAGTTCTTC.